These 32 T cell receptor beta chains came from one sample sequenced in a study of neurological immune-mediated disorders. TCRdb analysed the 5' RACE reads with MiXCR anew, one entry per CDR3 protein. The sample shows around 28,000 distinct CDR3 sequences, 6.6% of them seen only once. Sequenced material: PBMCs. The receptors stem from a woman in her 50s in good health.

This clonotype occurred a few times. V usage is TRBV4-1 and J usage is TRBJ1-2; tentative D call: TRBD1 (5 bases). This CDR3 spans 16 amino acids. V was trimmed by 2 bases and J by 6 bases, leaving 19 bases between them. Germline loops: CDR1 MGHRA, CDR2 YSYEKL. The CDR3 region has the DNA TGCGCCAGCAGCCAACTCACGGGACTCTCCAACCATGGCTACACCTTC. Its translation is CASSQLTGLSNHGYTF.

This clonotype was detected ten times or more. The chain couples TRBV6-2 or TRBV6-3 to TRBJ2-7; a weak D match, TRBD2 (6 bases). The germline gives CDR1 MNHEY, CDR2 SVGEGT. The CDR3 is made up of 14 amino acids. The V gene lost 10 bases and the J gene lost 6 bases, with 22 bases spanning the gap. The CDR3 sequence is CATLTLTGEPEQYF. Written as DNA, the CDR3 is TGTGCCACCCTAACCCTCACGGGAGAACCCGAGCAGTACTTC.

This clonotype appeared many times. The chain couples TRBV4-2 to TRBJ2-5, with D possibly being TRBD2 (5 bases). The V and J ends lost 2 bases and 5 bases respectively, with 15 bases between them. This CDR3 region has 15 residues. Germline V gene data show CDR1 as LGHNA and CDR2 as YNFKEQ. CDR3 nucleotide sequence: TGTGCCAGCAGCCAAAATTTTGGCGGGTCGGAGACCCAGTACTTC. This sequence encodes CASSQNFGGSETQYF.

At least ten counts were recorded for this clonotype. This rearrangement joins TRBV4-1 to TRBJ2-7, with D hard to call. The CDR3 contains 13 residues. V lost 4 bases and J 1 base, leaving 8 bases between the germline ends. Per germline, CDR1 MGHRA and CDR2 YSYEKL. CDR3 coding DNA: TGCGCCAGCAGCCCGACTCCGTCCTACGAGCAGTACTTC. This translates into CASSPTPSYEQYF.

This clonotype was seen many times. This chain's CDR3 is CASKPGLAFDEQYF. The CDR3 DNA follows: TGTGCCAGTAAACCGGGACTAGCTTTCGACGAGCAGTACTTC. The chain combines TRBV19 with TRBJ2-7; 9 nucleotides agree with TRBD2. The CDR3 runs 14 residues. Germline lookup yields CDR1 LNHDA and CDR2 SQIVND (reference sequence). V shed 7 bases and J 5 bases; nucleotides not matched to a gene: 9.

The sample holds many counts of this clonotype. The gene calls are TRBV5-1 and TRBJ2-1; 12 bases fit TRBD2. Germline lookup yields CDR1 SGHRS and CDR2 YFSETQ. V shed 0 bases, J shed 7 bases, and the junction held 5 bases outside the gene matches. The CDR3 spans 16 residues. This CDR3 reads CASSLELAGGGNEQFF. CDR3 nucleotides: TGCGCCAGCAGCTTGGAGCTAGCGGGAGGGGGAAATGAGCAGTTCTTC.

There are many counts of this clonotype. The chain has TRBV20-1 and TRBJ2-6; D not resolved. This CDR3 has 14 residues. Germline V gene lookup returns CDR1 DFQATT and CDR2 SNEGSKA (reference sequence). The CDR3 loop reads CSACKSPGANVLTF. Here the CDR3 DNA reads TGCAGCGCCTGTAAGTCCCCTGGGGCCAACGTCCTGACTTTC.

This clonotype was found many times. This chain joins TRBV11-2 and TRBJ2-4; no reliable D call. Trimming took off 1 base at V and 9 bases at J, with 4 bases between the two ends. The length of the CDR3 is 11 residues. Looked up from germline, CDR1 is SGHAT and CDR2 is FQNNGV. CDR3 bases: TGTGCCAGCAGCTTAGGGGGCATTCAGTACTTC. This gives the protein CASSLGGIQYF.

This clonotype was found many times. This chain joins TRBV15 and TRBJ1-5; D remains unclear. The germline V gene encodes CDR1 LNHNV and CDR2 YYDKDF (reference sequence). V lost 2 bases, J lost 2 bases, and 7 bases lay in between. This CDR3 is built from 14 residues. The CDR3 bases are TGTGCCACCAGCAGAAAGGGAGGCAATCAGCCCCAGCATTTT. It encodes CATSRKGGNQPQHF.

In its sample, this clonotype was seen many times. The chain uses TRBV19 and TRBJ2-4; 8 nucleotides align to TRBD1. This CDR3 comprises 16 residues. Losses at the gene ends were 3 bases for V and 6 bases for J; bases not matched to a gene: 10. Germline CDR1 LNHDA, CDR2 SQIVND (reference sequence). The chain's CDR3 is CASSIKTGEVGNIQYF. CDR3 DNA sequence: TGTGCCAGTAGTATTAAGACAGGGGAGGTCGGAAACATTCAGTACTTC.

Ten or more counts support this clonotype. The rearrangement links TRBV7-2 to TRBJ2-1; perhaps TRBD1 as D (5 bases). CDR3 size: 12 residues. From germline, CDR1 is SGHTA and CDR2 FQGNSA. Deletions cut 5 bases from V and 9 bases from J, with 11 bases between. CDR3 in amino acids: CASSRVGREQFF. The CDR3 DNA follows: TGTGCCAGCAGCCGGGTGGGGCGTGAGCAGTTCTTC.

This clonotype was found many times. J is TRBJ1-1 and V is TRBV5-1; D uncertain. Germline V lookup: CDR1 SGHRS, CDR2 YFSETQ. Trimming removed 1 base from V and 0 bases from J, with 16 bases in between. CDR3 length: 17 amino acids. This chain's CDR3 is CASSLMGVGSVNTEAFF. Written as DNA, the CDR3 is TGCGCCAGCAGCTTGATGGGTGTGGGCAGCGTGAACACTGAAGCTTTCTTT.

This clonotype occurred many times. The chain links TRBV20-1 to TRBJ2-7; D is perhaps TRBD1 (6 bases). There are 19 residues in the CDR3. Germline lookup yields CDR1 DFQATT and CDR2 SNEGSKA (reference sequence). Trimming removed 4 bases from V and 7 bases from J, with 35 bases in between. The CDR3 is CSATAKIILWGQPGGEQYF. The CDR3 DNA sequence: TGCAGTGCTACGGCTAAGATTATTCTGTGGGGGCAGCCTGGGGGTGAGCAGTACTTC.

This clonotype was counted at least ten times. The rearrangement joins TRBV5-5 to TRBJ2-7; TRBD2 matches 10 bases. The V gene's germline CDR1 is SGHKS and CDR2 YYEKEE (reference sequence). Trimming at V came to 3 bases and at J to 0 bases, leaving 3 bases not matched to a gene. CDR3 length: 15 amino acids. The DNA of the CDR3 is TGTGCCAGCAGCTACCCTAGCGGGAGCTCCTACGAGCAGTACTTC. Protein product: CASSYPSGSSYEQYF.

This clonotype was recorded many times. For the CDR3, the DNA is TGCAGTGCCTACAGCCCGGGAGGGCTCAACGGGGAGCTGTTTTTT. Translating it yields CSAYSPGGLNGELFF. V and J are TRBV20-1 and TRBJ2-2, with 8 bases lining up with TRBD2. After removal of 6 bases from V and 7 bases from J, the junction contained 13 bases not matched to a gene. CDR1 DFQATT and CDR2 SNEGSKA come from the germline V gene (reference sequence). The CDR3 length is 15 residues.

This clonotype appeared many times. The chain recombines TRBV5-1 with TRBJ2-2; the D is unclear. The germline V gene encodes CDR1 SGHRS and CDR2 YFSETQ. V lost 6 bases and J 1 base, leaving 10 bases between the germline ends. CDR3 length: 14 amino acids. The CDR3 is CASKSPQNTGELFF. The CDR3 region has the DNA TGCGCCAGCAAAAGTCCCCAGAACACCGGGGAGCTGTTTTTT.

Ten or more counts support this clonotype. The CDR3 sequence: CASSQNLANYGYTF. The DNA of the CDR3 is TGTGCCAGCAGCCAAAATCTCGCTAACTATGGCTACACCTTC. The rearrangement links TRBV14 to TRBJ1-2; D ambiguous. The length of the CDR3 is 14 residues. The V end lost 2 bases, the J end lost 0 bases, and 7 bases lay between the germline ends. The germline V gene encodes CDR1 SGHDN and CDR2 FVKESK.

In this sample, this clonotype turned up many times. CDR3 in DNA: TGTGCCAGCAGCCCGAGAGGTGGCAGGGATTATACGCAGTATTTT. Translation: CASSPRGGRDYTQYF. This chain uses TRBV7-2 with TRBJ2-3; tentatively, D is TRBD1 (5 bases). With 5 bases removed from V and 7 bases from J, the gap between germline ends came to 19 bases. This CDR3 has 15 residues. In germline, CDR1 is SGHTA, CDR2 FQGNSA.

This clonotype has ten or more counts. CDR3 protein: CASSEFGEKLFF. The CDR3 nucleotides are TGTGCCAGCAGTGAATTTGGTGAAAAACTGTTTTTT. This chain connects TRBV25-1 to TRBJ1-4; D is unresolved. In germline, CDR1 is MGHDK, CDR2 SYGVNS. The length of the CDR3 is 12 residues. V lost 1 base and J lost 7, with 4 bases in between.

The table lists this clonotype with many counts. CDR3 in DNA: TGTGCCAGCAGTGAGAGGACAGGGGGTAACACCGGGGAGCTGTTTTTT. This codes for CASSERTGGNTGELFF. The chain carries TRBV6-1 and TRBJ2-2; 10 bases line up with TRBD1. The CDR3 extends over 16 amino acids. V shed 3 bases and J 2 bases; nucleotides not matched to a gene: 3. Germline V gene lookup returns CDR1 MNHNS and CDR2 SASEGT.

This clonotype appeared many times. V and J are TRBV7-2 and TRBJ2-7, with D unresolved. Germline V gene data show CDR1 as SGHTA and CDR2 as FQGNSA. Trimming removed 1 base from V and 0 bases from J, with 10 bases in between. The CDR3 totals 15 residues. The CDR3 DNA reads as TGTGCCAGCAGCTTAGTGGGCGGTAGCTCCTACGAGCAGTACTTC. This codes for CASSLVGGSSYEQYF.

The sample holds many counts of this clonotype. V is TRBV7-6 and J is TRBJ1-3, with 7 nucleotides matching TRBD1. After removal of 5 bases from V and 3 bases from J, the junction contained 10 bases not matched to a gene. Germline V gene lookup returns CDR1 SGHVS and CDR2 FNYEAQ. The CDR3 contains 16 residues. For the CDR3, the DNA is TGTGCCAGCAGCCCCCTGGAGGGGGCGCGTGGAAACACCATATATTTT. Translation gives CASSPLEGARGNTIYF.

This clonotype was seen at least ten times. This sequence joins TRBV29-1 and TRBJ1-6, with unresolved D. Germline CDR1 and CDR2: SQVTM and ANQGSEA. CDR3 length: 11 residues. The V end was cut by 4 bases, the J end by 8 bases, with 6 bases between. The CDR3 sequence: CSVGADSPLHF. CDR3 DNA: TGCAGCGTTGGGGCGGATTCACCCCTCCACTTT.

This clonotype was counted ten times or more. This sequence joins TRBV10-3 and TRBJ2-3, with 7 positions matching TRBD1. Germline V lookup: CDR1 ENHRY, CDR2 SYGVKD. The CDR3 covers 16 residues. The V and J ends lost 2 bases and 5 bases, in that order; junction bases with no gene match: 10. CDR3 residues: CAISEPQGPPEDTQYF. CDR3 sequence (DNA): TGTGCCATCAGTGAGCCACAGGGGCCCCCAGAAGATACGCAGTATTTT.

This clonotype was recorded many times. J is TRBJ1-6 and V is TRBV5-5, with a possible D match to TRBD1 (6 bases). Germline-derived CDR1 and CDR2 are SGHKS and YYEKEE (reference sequence). This CDR3 is 20 amino acids long. Between the trimmed V and J ends, which lost 0 bases and 7 bases, there was a span of 26 bases. CDR3 loop: CASSLVPLGRGRISNSPLHF. Here the CDR3 DNA reads TGTGCCAGCAGCTTGGTTCCCCTGGGGCGGGGGCGCATTTCCAATTCACCCCTCCACTTT. The whole variable domain, remainder taken from reference TRBV5-5 and TRBJ1-6, is DAGVTQSPTHLIKTRGQQVTLRCSPISGHKSVSWYQQVLGQGPQFIFQYYEKEERGRGNFPDRFSARQFPNYSSELNVNALLLGDSALYLCASSLVPLGRGRISNSPLHFGNGTRLTVT.

This clonotype was seen at least ten times. This rearrangement joins TRBV20-1 to TRBJ1-3; no definite D call. The CDR3 runs 12 residues. Trimming shortened V by 4 bases and J by 8 bases, and 12 bases separated the two germline ends. Germline V gene lookup returns CDR1 DFQATT and CDR2 SNEGSKA (reference sequence). The CDR3 spells CSATRSGHTIYF. The DNA of the CDR3 is TGCAGTGCTACCAGGAGTGGGCACACCATATATTTT.

This clonotype was counted ten times or more. The rearrangement links TRBV5-1 to TRBJ2-3; D might be TRBD2 (6 bases). The germline V and J ends were trimmed by 4 bases and 4 bases, with 13 bases remaining between them. The CDR3 runs 14 residues. Germline CDR1 and CDR2: SGHRS and YFSETQ. The CDR3 DNA sequence: TGCGCCAGCAGCCCCCTGCCGGGAGCAGATACGCAGTATTTT. Amino acid sequence: CASSPLPGADTQYF.

The table lists this clonotype with many counts. This chain connects TRBV20-1 to TRBJ2-1; tentatively, D is TRBD2 (5 bases). Germline V gene data show CDR1 as DFQATT and CDR2 as SNEGSKA (reference sequence). V was clipped by 3 bases and J by 1 base, with 13 bases between them. The CDR3 contains 15 residues. In DNA, the CDR3 is TGCAGTGCTAGCCCCAGGAGACTATCCTACAATGAGCAGTTCTTC. It codes for CSASPRRLSYNEQFF.

At least ten counts were recorded for this clonotype. The rearrangement links TRBV6-6 to TRBJ1-6; maybe TRBD1 (5 bases). The germline V gene encodes CDR1 MNHNY and CDR2 SVGAGI (reference sequence). V dropped 6 bases and J dropped 6 bases, with 18 bases sitting between them. CDR3 length: 16 amino acids. The CDR3 reads CASRPGGGTTNSPLHF. The CDR3 DNA reads TGTGCCAGCAGACCGGGGGGGGGAACTACTAATTCACCCCTCCACTTT.

This clonotype has ten or more counts. The chain couples TRBV10-3 to TRBJ1-6; D possibly corresponds to TRBD1 (5 bases). The CDR3 has 14 amino acids. V was shortened by 2 bases and J by 6 bases, with 8 bases between the two germline ends. Per germline, CDR1 ENHRY and CDR2 SYGVKD. CDR3: CAISEDRVNSPLHF. Here the CDR3 DNA reads TGTGCCATCAGTGAGGACAGAGTTAATTCACCCCTCCACTTT.

This clonotype has ten or more counts. The chain has TRBV5-6 and TRBJ1-2; D unresolved. This CDR3 contains 13 residues. Trimming pared 4 bases from V and 6 bases from J, leaving 13 bases between. Germline V CDR1 and CDR2: SGHDT, YYEEEE. The CDR3 DNA sequence: TGTGCCAGCAGCGCCAGAAACATGGATGGCTACACCTTC. Translated: CASSARNMDGYTF.

The table lists this clonotype with many counts. The V and J genes are TRBV3-1 and TRBJ1-1; the D gene is possibly TRBD1 (6 bases). The CDR3 consists of 14 residues. V dropped 4 bases and J dropped 2 bases, with 11 bases sitting between them. Germline CDR1 reads LGHDT; CDR2 reads YNNKEL (reference sequence). As DNA, the CDR3 is TGTGCCAGCAGCCGAACAGGGTTCAACACTGAAGCTTTCTTT. Translating it yields CASSRTGFNTEAFF.